This section outlines one TCR beta chain sequence together with its context. The identical CDR3 is also encoded by other nucleotide sequences in the sample. These data come from a study of blood T cell repertoires in COVID-19. Study summary: Samples came from the United States, Italy and Spain, spanning acute and convalescent COVID-19.

Trimming stripped 2 bases from V and 6 bases from J, with 16 bases between. Germline V CDR1 and CDR2: SGHRS, YFSETQ. There are 15 residues in the CDR3. Grouping used clinical history reported by participants in a survey and questionnaire. Sequencing used immunoSEQ multiplex PCR; TCRdb keeps in-frame clones, though not all of them. The data contain 200,000 to 250,000 clones, 86% of them singletons. The rearrangement uses TRBV5-1 and TRBJ2-3, with a weak D call TRBD2 (6 bases). Source material: PBMCs or T cells enriched from blood (not recorded which). The sequence was obtained from a woman in her 40s with acute COVID-19. The CDR3 DNA sequence: TGCGCCAGCAGCTTACGGGGATTGGGGACTGATACGCAGTATTTT. Translation gives CASSLRGLGTDTQYF.